This T cell receptor beta chain stems from a study of cytomegalovirus exposure and HLA in healthy donors. Study-wide context: The roughly 130 validation repertoires used the same platform as the approximately 700 first-cohort repertoires (as reported by a later analysis). Broader study findings: The authors enumerated 150 to 200 TCR beta chains as linked to cytomegalovirus.

In regard to this clone: Its matching antigen is unknown.

Method: immunoSEQ multiplex PCR; TCRdb's copy keeps in-frame clones and lacks some. The table has about 350,000 clones, about nine tenths seen once. The source of this sequence is a woman aged 25 to 39 in good health and CMV-seropositive. The sample was PBMCs.

In DNA form, the CDR3 reads TGTGCCAGCATCTCCTACACCTTC. This sequence encodes CASISYTF. The chain couples TRBV11-2 to TRBJ1-2; D is unresolved. The V end lost 7 bases, the J end lost 10 bases, and 4 bases lay between the germline ends. CDR3 length: 8 residues. Germline lookup yields CDR1 SGHAT and CDR2 FQNNGV.